This T cell receptor (beta chain) was captured in a study of STAT5B mutations in CD4+ large granular lymphocyte leukemia. Across the study: The CDR3 'QG' motif was associated with a particular HLA allele among healthy donors.

Germline CDR1 SNHLY, CDR2 FYNNEI. This CDR3 is 12 amino acids long. The survey-level immunoSEQ assay was used. The assay was immunoSEQ multiplex PCR, and TCRdb's table has in-frame clones only and misses some. Of tens of thousands of clones listed, just under 80% are singletons. This clone occurred once. V and J are TRBV2 and TRBJ1-3; TRBD1 matches at 7 bases. The sequence derives from a human donor in good health. The specimen was CD4+ T cells from blood buffy coats. CDR3 protein: CAGDRTGNTIYF. The CDR3, as DNA: TGTGCTGGGGACAGAACTGGAAACACCATATATTTT.